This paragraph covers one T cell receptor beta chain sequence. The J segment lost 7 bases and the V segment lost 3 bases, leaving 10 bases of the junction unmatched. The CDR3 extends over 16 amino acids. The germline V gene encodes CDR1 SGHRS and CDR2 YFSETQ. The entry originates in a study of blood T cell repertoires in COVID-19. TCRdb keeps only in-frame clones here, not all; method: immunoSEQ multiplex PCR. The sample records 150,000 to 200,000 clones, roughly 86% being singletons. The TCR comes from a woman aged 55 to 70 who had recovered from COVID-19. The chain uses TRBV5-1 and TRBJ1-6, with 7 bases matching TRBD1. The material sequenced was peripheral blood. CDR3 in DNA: TGCGCCAGCAGCTCGTCGTTAGGACAGGACAATTCACCCCTCCACTTT. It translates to CASSSSLGQDNSPLHF. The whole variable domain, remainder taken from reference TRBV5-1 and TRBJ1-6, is KAGVTQTPRYLIKTRGQQVTLSCSPISGHRSVSWYQQTPGQGLQFLFEYFSETQRNKGNFPGRFSGRQFSNSRSEMNVSTLELGDSALYLCASSSSLGQDNSPLHFGNGTRLTVT.